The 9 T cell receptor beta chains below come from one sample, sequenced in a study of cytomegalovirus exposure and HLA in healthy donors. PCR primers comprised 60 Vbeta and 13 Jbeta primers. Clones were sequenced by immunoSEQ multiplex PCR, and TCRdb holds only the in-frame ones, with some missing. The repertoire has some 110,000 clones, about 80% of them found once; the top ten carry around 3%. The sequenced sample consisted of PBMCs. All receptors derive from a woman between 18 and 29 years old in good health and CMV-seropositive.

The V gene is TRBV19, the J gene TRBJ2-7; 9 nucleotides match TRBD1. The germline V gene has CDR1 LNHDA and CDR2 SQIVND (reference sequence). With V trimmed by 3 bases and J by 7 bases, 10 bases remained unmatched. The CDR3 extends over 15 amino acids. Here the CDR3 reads CASSIRTGARGEQYF. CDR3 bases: TGTGCCAGTAGTATTAGGACAGGGGCTCGGGGGGAGCAGTACTTC.

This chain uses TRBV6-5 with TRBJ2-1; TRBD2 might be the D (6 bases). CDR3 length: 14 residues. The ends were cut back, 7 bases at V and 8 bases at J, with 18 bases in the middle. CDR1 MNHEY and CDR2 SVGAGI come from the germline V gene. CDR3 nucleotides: TGTGCCAGCACTCGCGGAGCGGGCTTTCATGAGCAGTTCTTC. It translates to CASTRGAGFHEQFF.

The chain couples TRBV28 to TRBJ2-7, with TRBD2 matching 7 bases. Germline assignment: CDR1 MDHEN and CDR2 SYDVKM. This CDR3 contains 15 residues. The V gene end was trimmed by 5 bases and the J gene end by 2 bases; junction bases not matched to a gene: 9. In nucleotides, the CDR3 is TGTGCCAGCAGTCCAGGCGGGGGAATTACCTACGAGCAGTACTTC. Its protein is CASSPGGGITYEQYF.

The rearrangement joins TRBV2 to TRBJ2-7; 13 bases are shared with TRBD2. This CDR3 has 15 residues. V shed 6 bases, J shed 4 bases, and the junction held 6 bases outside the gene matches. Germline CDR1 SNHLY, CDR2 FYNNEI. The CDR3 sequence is CASSHRLAGGYEQYF. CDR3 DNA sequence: TGTGCCAGCAGCCACCGACTAGCGGGAGGATACGAGCAGTACTTC.

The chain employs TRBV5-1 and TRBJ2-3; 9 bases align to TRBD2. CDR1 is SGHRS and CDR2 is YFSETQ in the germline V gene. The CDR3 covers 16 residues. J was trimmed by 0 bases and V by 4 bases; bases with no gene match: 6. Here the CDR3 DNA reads TGCGCCAGCAGCAGGGGCCTAGCGGGAAGCACAGATACGCAGTATTTT. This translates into CASSRGLAGSTDTQYF.

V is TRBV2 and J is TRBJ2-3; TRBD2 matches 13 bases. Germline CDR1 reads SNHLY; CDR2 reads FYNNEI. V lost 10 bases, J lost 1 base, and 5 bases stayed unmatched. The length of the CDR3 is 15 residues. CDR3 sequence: CATQTSGRRTDTQYF. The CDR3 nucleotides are TGTGCCACACAGACTAGCGGGAGGCGCACAGATACGCAGTATTTT. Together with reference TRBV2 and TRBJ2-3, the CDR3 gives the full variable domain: EPEVTQTPSHQVTQMGQEVILRCVPISNHLYFYWYRQILGQKVEFLVSFYNNEISEKSEIFDDQFSVERPDGSNFTLKIRSTKLEDSAMYFCATQTSGRRTDTQYFGPGTRLTVL.

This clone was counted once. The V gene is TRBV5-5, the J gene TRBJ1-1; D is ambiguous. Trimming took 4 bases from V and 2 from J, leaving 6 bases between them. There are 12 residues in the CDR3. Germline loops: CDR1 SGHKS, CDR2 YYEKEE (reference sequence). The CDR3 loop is CASSVLNTEAFF. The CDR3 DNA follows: TGTGCCAGCAGCGTCCTCAACACTGAAGCTTTCTTT.

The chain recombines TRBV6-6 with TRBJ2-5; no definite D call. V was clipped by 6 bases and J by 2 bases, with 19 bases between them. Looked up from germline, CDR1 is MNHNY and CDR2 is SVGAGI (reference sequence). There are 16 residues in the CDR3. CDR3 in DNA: TGTGCCAGCAGCCCCTTCCTTGTAGCCCTACAAGAGACCCAGTACTTC. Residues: CASSPFLVALQETQYF.

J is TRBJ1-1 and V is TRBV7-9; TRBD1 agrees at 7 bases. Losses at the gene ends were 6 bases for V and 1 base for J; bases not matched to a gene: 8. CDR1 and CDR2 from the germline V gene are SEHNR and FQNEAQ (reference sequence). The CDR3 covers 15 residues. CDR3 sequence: CASSEPQGPNTEAFF. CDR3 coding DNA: TGTGCCAGCAGTGAACCACAGGGGCCGAACACTGAAGCTTTCTTT.